This TCR beta chain stems from a study of cytomegalovirus exposure and HLA in healthy donors. Study conclusions and caveats: The productive fraction for most TCR beta V segments was about 90% or about 30% in an earlier analysis. A highly shared variant cluster was judged a likely technical artifact. Serostatus for CMV was the only available immune exposure information. For most TCR sequences rarity was the rule, although some public TCRs occurred in many donors.

PCR was performed using 60 Vbeta and 13 Jbeta primers. Generated by immunoSEQ multiplex PCR, the TCRdb table keeps only in-frame clones and is missing some. Of about 160,000 clones listed, roughly 80% are singletons. Worth noting for this clone: The antigen remains undetermined.

CDR1 MNHEY and CDR2 SMNVEV come from the germline V gene (reference sequence). Deletions cut 5 bases from V and 4 bases from J, with 15 bases between. The CDR3 consists of 15 residues. Sequenced: PBMCs. The sequence came from a woman aged 25 to 39 in good health and CMV-seropositive. The V gene is TRBV27, the J gene TRBJ1-5; D is possibly TRBD1 (5 bases). CDR3 bases: TGTGCCAGCAGTAAGTACCGGGACTTAAATCAGCCCCAGCATTTT. Residues: CASSKYRDLNQPQHF.